The 27 T cell receptor beta chains given below trace back to one sample, sequenced in a study of response to subunit inactivated influenza vaccine. TCRdb itself ran the RT-PCR reads through MiXCR, one entry per CDR3 protein. There are roughly 700,000 distinct CDR3 sequences in the sample; about 15% occur only once, and approximately 6.5% lies in the top ten. The specimen comprised PBMCs from blood, sampled about 14 days before vaccination. The origin of the receptors is a man aged 45-65 years who received an inactivated influenza vaccine.

A word on this clonotype: At one boundary the junction diverges from the germline segment, which might be a read error. CDR3 sequence: CSVDQAGVPYF. CDR3 in DNA: TGCAGCGTTGATCAGGCGGGAGTCCCGTACTTC. This rearrangement joins TRBV29-1 to TRBJ2-1, with 7 bases lining up with TRBD2. This CDR3 has 11 amino acids. The germline gives CDR1 SQVTM, CDR2 ANQGSEA.

This chain links TRBV5-1 with TRBJ2-7; TRBD1 might be the D (5 bases). CDR3 length: 15 amino acids. Germline CDR1 is SGHRS and CDR2 is YFSETQ. Between the trimmed V and J ends, which lost 0 bases and 2 bases, there was a span of 12 bases. The CDR3 here is CASSLVQGPAYEQYF. In DNA, the CDR3 is TGCGCCAGCAGCTTGGTGCAGGGTCCCGCCTACGAGCAGTACTTC.

The rearrangement uses TRBV20-1 and TRBJ2-7; 11 bases are a match to TRBD2. CDR1 DFQATT and CDR2 SNEGSKA come from the germline V gene (reference sequence). V shed 6 bases and J 2 bases; nucleotides not matched to a gene: 6. CDR3 size: 14 residues. The CDR3 spells CSAFPLAGAYEQYF. The DNA of the CDR3 is TGCAGTGCATTCCCACTAGCGGGAGCCTACGAGCAGTACTTC.

This clonotype has ten or more counts. The chain carries TRBV20-1 and TRBJ2-1; 8 nucleotides align to TRBD1. The ends lost 1 base at V and 13 bases at J; junction bases unmatched: 9. The CDR3 contains 13 residues. Germline V gene data show CDR1 as DFQATT and CDR2 as SNEGSKA (reference sequence). The CDR3 nucleotides are TGCAGTGCTAGAGTCTCCATAGACAGGGGTCAGTTCTTC. As protein: CSARVSIDRGQFF.

This clonotype was detected only a few times. The chain links TRBV12-3 or TRBV12-4 to TRBJ2-3; 7 bases fit TRBD2. The trim removed 6 bases at V and 5 bases at J, leaving 11 bases unmatched. This CDR3 is built from 15 residues. This CDR3 reads CASRTESGGEDTQYF. Written as DNA, the CDR3 is TGTGCCAGCAGAACTGAATCTGGGGGGGAAGATACGCAGTATTTT.

Comments on this clonotype: Because the CDR3's place on the DNA is in doubt, the DNA is left out and the CDR3 is given as listed by TCRdb. The chain couples TRBV6-5 to TRBJ1-1; TRBD1, the D gene given by the table, was not confirmed from the DNA. Ends included, the CDR3 has 15 residues. CDR1 MNHEY and CDR2 SVGAGI come from the germline V gene. This CDR3 reads CASSYTPWVGTGSFF.

This clonotype appeared a few times. The V call is TRBV12-3 or TRBV12-4, the J call TRBJ2-1; no clear D gene. This CDR3 is 12 amino acids long. The ends were cut back, 7 bases at V and 7 bases at J, with 11 bases in the middle. The CDR3 bases are TGTGCCAGCACCTGGAGTCTTAATGAGCAGTTCTTC. It specifies CASTWSLNEQFF.

This clonotype showed up many times. The chain carries TRBV7-2 and TRBJ1-1; 8 bases line up with TRBD1. V dropped 4 bases and J dropped 11; count of bases not matched to a gene: 9. This CDR3 contains 13 residues. The V gene's germline CDR1 is SGHTA and CDR2 FQGNSA. CDR3 sequence: CASSSVDRAKAFF. CDR3 nucleotide sequence: TGTGCCAGCAGCTCCGTGGACAGGGCCAAGGCTTTCTTT. The full variable domain, rest sourced from reference TRBV7-2 and TRBJ1-1, is GAGVSQSPSNKVTEKGKDVELRCDPISGHTALYWYRQSLGQGLEFLIYFQGNSAPDKSGLPSDRFSAERTGGSVSTLTIQRTQQEDSAVYLCASSSVDRAKAFFGQGTRLTVV.

The chain combines TRBV20-1 with TRBJ2-5; D remains unclear. Germline V gene data show CDR1 as DFQATT and CDR2 as SNEGSKA (reference sequence). V shed 1 base and J shed 5 bases, with 5 bases lying between them. This CDR3 comprises 11 residues. CDR3: CSARVTETQYF. For the CDR3, the DNA is TGCAGTGCTAGAGTGACGGAGACCCAGTACTTC.

The table lists this clonotype with a few counts. This rearrangement joins TRBV5-1 to TRBJ2-1, with 10 bases that match TRBD2. The CDR3 spans 20 residues. The trim removed 2 bases at V and 4 bases at J, leaving 18 bases unmatched. Germline CDR1 is SGHRS and CDR2 is YFSETQ. In DNA, the CDR3 is TGCGCCAGCAGCTTACGTTCCGTTTTAGCGGGAGGACCGTCATACAATGAGCAGTTCTTC. It yields the protein CASSLRSVLAGGPSYNEQFF.

This clonotype was counted a few times. The chain has TRBV13 and TRBJ2-3, with 8 bases matching TRBD2. Germline CDR1 PRHDT, CDR2 FYEKMQ (reference sequence). There are 15 residues in the CDR3. Trimming at V came to 4 bases and at J to 6 bases, leaving 9 bases not matched to a gene. The CDR3 region is CASSSVAGTGDTQYF. The CDR3 DNA sequence: TGTGCCAGCAGCTCCGTAGCGGGGACGGGGGATACGCAGTATTTT.

This clonotype showed up just a few times. V is TRBV28 and J is TRBJ1-6; 8 bases match TRBD1. There are 16 residues in the CDR3. Trimming cost V 4 bases and J 4 bases; bases outside gene matches: 6. CDR1 is MDHEN, CDR2 SYDVKM, per germline. CDR3 bases: TGTGCCAGCAGTTCCCCAGGGGGCTCGTATAATTCACCCCTCCACTTT. Protein: CASSSPGGSYNSPLHF.

This clonotype was counted a few times. The chain links TRBV6-5 to TRBJ2-1; 8 nucleotides align to TRBD2. Trimming at V came to 4 bases and at J to 2 bases, leaving 4 bases not matched to a gene. Germline V gene data show CDR1 as MNHEY and CDR2 as SVGAGI. The CDR3 is 15 residues long. The CDR3 coding sequence is TGTGCCAGCAGTTCCGTAGCGGGACCCTACAATGAGCAGTTCTTC. Residues: CASSSVAGPYNEQFF.

This clonotype was seen a few times. The chain uses TRBV4-1 and TRBJ1-2, with D uncertain. This CDR3 has 15 amino acids. CDR1 MGHRA and CDR2 YSYEKL come from the germline V gene. Between the trimmed V and J ends, which lost 0 bases and 4 bases, there was a span of 12 bases. The CDR3 bases are TGCGCCAGCAGCCAAGACCTACATGGCGCCTATGGCTACACCTTC. This translates into CASSQDLHGAYGYTF.

J is TRBJ2-5 and V is TRBV5-1, with TRBD1 matching 9 bases. From germline, CDR1 is SGHRS and CDR2 YFSETQ. CDR3 length: 16 residues. J was trimmed by 4 bases and V by 2 bases; bases with no gene match: 9. This CDR3 is CASSLTGQGWGETQYF. The DNA of the CDR3 is TGCGCCAGCAGCTTAACAGGACAGGGGTGGGGAGAGACCCAGTACTTC.

This clonotype was detected only a few times. V and J are TRBV20-1 and TRBJ1-1; 8 bases agree with TRBD1. CDR1 is DFQATT, CDR2 SNEGSKA, per germline (reference sequence). Germline trimming cut 1 base from V and 1 base from J; bases unmatched to any gene: 8. The CDR3 contains 16 residues. The CDR3 region is CSARVTGTGRNTEAFF. CDR3 DNA sequence: TGCAGTGCTAGAGTAACCGGGACAGGCCGGAACACTGAAGCTTTCTTT.

This clonotype was counted a few times. V is TRBV30 and J is TRBJ1-2; no clear D. Germline CDR1 is GTSNPN and CDR2 is SVGIG (reference sequence). With 4 bases removed from V and 4 bases from J, the gap between germline ends came to 7 bases. The CDR3 runs to 11 residues. DNA of the CDR3: TGTGCCTGGACTAGTGGCTATGGCTACACCTTC. Protein: CAWTSGYGYTF.

The chain has TRBV28 and TRBJ1-5; D remains ambiguous. The CDR3 is 18 residues long. Germline CDR1 MDHEN, CDR2 SYDVKM. The V gene lost 5 bases and the J gene lost 1 base, with 21 bases spanning the gap. CDR3 nucleotide sequence: TGTGCCAGCAGTCTCCCCACCACAGCGGTCGGGAGCAATCAGCCCCAGCATTTT. It codes for CASSLPTTAVGSNQPQHF.

This clonotype came up a few times. The chain's CDR3 is CASNLYGGDQPQHF. CDR3 DNA sequence: TGTGCCAGCAACTTATATGGCGGGGATCAGCCCCAGCATTTT. V usage is TRBV12-3 or TRBV12-4 and J usage is TRBJ1-5; D unclear. V was pared by 7 bases and J by 5 bases, with 15 bases between. CDR3 size: 14 residues.

This clonotype showed up just a few times. V and J are TRBV4-3 and TRBJ1-4; D gene unclear. The CDR3 consists of 15 residues. V lost 3 bases, J lost 4 bases, and 12 bases lay in between. Germline assignment: CDR1 LGHNA and CDR2 YSLEER. CDR3 nucleotides: TGCGCCAGCAGCCAGTATTCAGGATTTAATGAAAAACTGTTTTTT. It is translated as CASSQYSGFNEKLFF.

This chain links TRBV7-2 with TRBJ1-2; D unclear. Looked up from germline, CDR1 is SGHTA and CDR2 is FQGNSA. Trimming left V 2 bases short and J 4 bases short, with 11 bases between. CDR3 length: 14 residues. CDR3 DNA: TGTGCCAGCAGCTTATTGGGCAGACTCTATGGCTACACCTTC. Its translation: CASSLLGRLYGYTF. Using reference TRBV7-2 and TRBJ1-2 for the parts outside the CDR3, the full variable domain is GAGVSQSPSNKVTEKGKDVELRCDPISGHTALYWYRQSLGQGLEFLIYFQGNSAPDKSGLPSDRFSAERTGGSVSTLTIQRTQQEDSAVYLCASSLLGRLYGYTFGSGTRLTVV.

In its sample, this clonotype was seen a few times. The rearrangement links TRBV27 to TRBJ2-7; D is perhaps TRBD1 (6 bases). From germline, CDR1 is MNHEY and CDR2 SMNVEV (reference sequence). Trimming took 8 bases from V and 3 from J, leaving 20 bases between them. The CDR3 extends over 15 amino acids. The CDR3 region has the DNA TGTGCCAGCCGGGCCTATTTCGGGACACTCTACGAGCAGTACTTC. This sequence encodes CASRAYFGTLYEQYF.

The rearrangement joins TRBV20-1 to TRBJ1-1; tentatively, D is TRBD1 (5 bases). The germline gives CDR1 DFQATT, CDR2 SNEGSKA (reference sequence). The V end lost 0 bases, the J end lost 5 bases, and 13 bases lay between the germline ends. CDR3 length: 14 amino acids. The DNA for the CDR3 is TGCAGTGCTAGAGAACCGCGGGGCAGGACTGAAGCTTTCTTT. It specifies CSAREPRGRTEAFF.

This clonotype was recorded a few times. J is TRBJ2-5 and V is TRBV29-1; perhaps TRBD2 as D (5 bases). There are 13 residues in the CDR3. Germline loops: CDR1 SQVTM, CDR2 ANQGSEA. The germline V and J ends were trimmed by 4 bases and 2 bases, with 11 bases remaining between them. The CDR3 region is CSVGRARQETQYF. CDR3 nucleotide sequence: TGCAGCGTTGGGCGGGCCAGACAAGAGACCCAGTACTTC.

This clonotype has only a few counts. This chain links TRBV28 with TRBJ2-2; no reliable D call. This CDR3 region has 14 residues. Germline CDR1 and CDR2: MDHEN and SYDVKM. Trimming removed 5 bases from V and 0 bases from J, with 7 bases in between. CDR3 region: CASSPWTNTGELFF. The CDR3 bases are TGTGCCAGCAGTCCCTGGACGAACACCGGGGAGCTGTTTTTT.

The chain couples TRBV12-3 or TRBV12-4 to TRBJ1-2; tentatively, D is TRBD1 (6 bases). V was clipped by 0 bases and J by 8 bases, with 13 bases between them. The CDR3 is 14 amino acids. In DNA form, the CDR3 reads TGTGCCAGCAGTTTAGCCAGGGGCGGCGGAGGCTACACCTTC. Its protein is CASSLARGGGGYTF.

Only a few counts were recorded for this clonotype. The chain combines TRBV6-5 with TRBJ2-7, with 14 bases aligning to TRBD2. The CDR3 runs 17 residues. Germline values: CDR1 MNHEY, CDR2 SVGAGI. The trim removed 0 bases at V and 5 bases at J, leaving 6 bases unmatched. The CDR3, as DNA: TGTGCCAGCAGTTACTCGACTAGCGGGAGGGCCAGGAACGAGCAGTACTTC. It yields the protein CASSYSTSGRARNEQYF.